What follows is one T cell receptor beta chain and its context. The target antigen is unknown. The second PCR ran roughly 6 to 11 cycles with a sample-barcoded 5' primer and J-beta primers. MiXCR, applied by TCRdb to the 5' RACE reads, yields one record per CDR3 protein. The data contain 800,000 to 950,000 distinct CDR3 sequences, roughly 52% of them singletons. This specimen comes from a study of blood T cells in healthy people across ages. Study overall: Template switching recovered approximately one barcoded beta molecule for every two T cells.

Germline CDR1 and CDR2: SQVTM and ANQGSEA. With 4 bases removed from V and 6 bases from J, the gap between germline ends came to 16 bases. The CDR3 runs 14 residues. Study-level findings and limits: A roughly linear fall in TCR beta diversity per million T cells was seen with increasing age. The study lacked donor CMV status, which possibly confounded expanded clonotype changes.

Per individual sample, total RNA of at least 6 micrograms was extracted. This chain uses TRBV29-1 with TRBJ2-4; tentative D call: TRBD2 (7 bases). The sample comprised blood. The receptor comes from a man aged 25 to 40 in good health. Written as DNA, the CDR3 is TGCAGCGTTGCCGGGCGGGCGGGGGCAAACATTCAGTACTTC. Residues: CSVAGRAGANIQYF.